The TCR beta chain described here comes from a study of PD-1 blockade in classical Hodgkin lymphoma. Data came from immunoSEQ multiplex PCR; TCRdb stores just in-frame clones and leaves some out. The sample lists approximately 25,000 clones, approximately 70% occurring once. Patients all relapsed after autologous stem cell transplantation, and there was variation in brentuximab vedotin exposure. The clonotype originates from a human donor with classical Hodgkin lymphoma. Material: peripheral blood mononuclear cells (PBMCs), obtained at baseline.

The CDR3 here is CATSRDRGLYEQYF. In DNA, the CDR3 is TGTGCCACCAGCAGGGACAGGGGGCTCTACGAGCAGTACTTC. The chain has TRBV15 and TRBJ2-7, with TRBD1 matching 11 bases. The V and J ends lost 3 bases and 3 bases, in that order; junction bases with no gene match: 1. Germline V gene lookup returns CDR1 LNHNV and CDR2 YYDKDF (reference sequence). This CDR3 has 14 amino acids. Using reference TRBV15 and TRBJ2-7 for the parts outside the CDR3, the full variable domain is DAMVIQNPRYQVTQFGKPVTLSCSQTLNHNVMYWYQQKSSQAPKLLFHYYDKDFNNEADTPDNFQSRRPNTSFCFLDIRSPGLGDTAMYLCATSRDRGLYEQYFGPGTRLTVT.